The 21 T cell receptor beta chains below all came from one sample that was sequenced in a study of T-cell memory formation after mild COVID-19. MiXCR, run by TCRdb on the 5' RACE reads, gives a single entry per CDR3 protein. The table records over 40,000 distinct CDR3 sequences, 12% of them present only once. The sample comprised PBMCs or a T cell subset sorted from them (not recorded which). The receptors derive from a man between 18 and 35 years old who had mild COVID-19 (a few samples of this study predate the infection). Cell type and time point are not known.

The gene calls are TRBV5-1 and TRBJ2-2; D is undetermined. The CDR3 covers 11 residues. CDR1 is SGHRS and CDR2 is YFSETQ in the germline V gene. Between the trimmed V and J ends, which lost 7 bases and 7 bases, there was a span of 8 bases. CDR3 bases: TGCGCCAGCGGGTCAGTCGGGGAGCTGTTTTTT. Amino acids: CASGSVGELFF.

The sample holds a few counts of this clonotype. The rearrangement links TRBV7-2 to TRBJ1-2; unclear D gene. Germline V gives CDR1 SGHTA, CDR2 FQGNSA. V dropped 1 base and J dropped 7 bases, with 10 bases sitting between them. The CDR3 totals 13 residues. This CDR3 reads CASSLDAGPGYTF. As DNA, the CDR3 is TGTGCCAGCAGCTTAGATGCGGGCCCTGGCTACACCTTC.

This clonotype has just a few counts. The chain combines TRBV20-1 with TRBJ2-2, with 8 positions matching TRBD2. The length of the CDR3 is 14 residues. The V and J ends lost 5 bases and 3 bases, in that order; junction bases with no gene match: 5. CDR1 is DFQATT, CDR2 SNEGSKA, per germline (reference sequence). CDR3 sequence reads: CSASAGGHTGELFF. The CDR3 bases are TGCAGTGCTTCGGCGGGGGGCCACACCGGGGAGCTGTTTTTT.

This rearrangement joins TRBV6-6 to TRBJ1-1, with D tentatively TRBD1 (5 bases). CDR3 size: 11 residues. V lost 6 bases and J 10 bases, leaving 12 bases between the germline ends. Germline values: CDR1 MNHNY, CDR2 SVGAGI (reference sequence). The CDR3 loop is CASRAQGRAFF. The DNA of the CDR3 is TGTGCCAGCAGGGCCCAGGGACGAGCTTTCTTT.

The rearrangement uses TRBV20-1 and TRBJ2-5; tentatively, D is TRBD1 or TRBD2 (6 bases each). Trimming took off 5 bases at V and 10 bases at J, with 20 bases between the two ends. Germline CDR1 DFQATT, CDR2 SNEGSKA (reference sequence). The CDR3 has 13 amino acids. In DNA, the CDR3 is TGCAGTGCTCCCGGACTCGGTAGGGGGGACCAGTACTTC. Its translation is CSAPGLGRGDQYF.

CDR3 sequence reads: CASSIGQETQYF. DNA of the CDR3: TGTGCCAGTAGTATAGGTCAAGAGACCCAGTACTTC. The chain joins TRBV19 to TRBJ2-5, with D unresolved. V was pared by 1 base and J by 2 bases, with 2 bases between. Germline loops: CDR1 LNHDA, CDR2 SQIVND (reference sequence). The CDR3 totals 12 residues.

The chain is built from TRBV5-1 and TRBJ2-1, with 9 nucleotides matching TRBD2. The CDR3 length is 18 residues. Germline V gene lookup returns CDR1 SGHRS and CDR2 YFSETQ. V lost 0 bases and J lost 4; bases outside the gene matches: 11. CDR3 protein: CASSLGLAARPFYNEQFF. CDR3 DNA: TGCGCCAGCAGCTTGGGACTAGCGGCCCGCCCTTTTTACAATGAGCAGTTCTTC.

This sequence joins TRBV4-3 and TRBJ2-6; 8 nucleotides align to TRBD1. Germline CDR1 LGHNA, CDR2 YSLEER. After removal of 3 bases from V and 4 bases from J, the junction contained 8 bases not matched to a gene. This CDR3 comprises 17 residues. This CDR3 is CASSQFTGGWGANVLTF. The CDR3 DNA follows: TGCGCCAGCAGCCAGTTTACAGGGGGATGGGGGGCCAACGTCCTGACTTTC.

The CDR3 coding sequence is TGTGCCAGCAGACAGGAGTCTGATGGCTACACCTTC. Amino acid sequence: CASRQESDGYTF. The gene calls are TRBV5-5 and TRBJ1-2; possible D gene TRBD1, 5 bases. The ends were cut back, 5 bases at V and 6 bases at J, with 11 bases in the middle. Germline CDR1 and CDR2: SGHKS and YYEKEE (reference sequence). CDR3 length: 12 amino acids.

This clonotype was picked up a small number of times. The chain links TRBV4-2 to TRBJ2-5; 8 bases line up with TRBD2. This CDR3 has 15 residues. V dropped 1 base and J dropped 4; count of bases not matched to a gene: 5. Germline V CDR1 and CDR2: LGHNA, YNFKEQ. CDR3 in DNA: TGTGCCAGCAGCCAAGGGACTAGCTCGGGAGAGACCCAGTACTTC. This sequence encodes CASSQGTSSGETQYF.

This clonotype was observed a handful of times. The chain links TRBV3-1 to TRBJ2-7, with 8 positions matching TRBD1. In germline, CDR1 is LGHDT, CDR2 YNNKEL (reference sequence). Unmatched junction bases numbered 9, after V lost 1 base and J lost 10 bases. The CDR3 runs 14 residues. CDR3 sequence reads: CASSQGFGQGTQYV. CDR3 DNA sequence: TGTGCCAGCAGCCAAGGGTTCGGACAGGGAACTCAGTACGTC.

The V gene is TRBV3-1, the J gene TRBJ2-5; TRBD2 aligns across 9 bases. Germline CDR1 and CDR2: LGHDT and YNNKEL (reference sequence). The V segment lost 2 bases and the J segment 3 bases; nucleotides outside the gene matches: 1. The CDR3 is 14 residues long. The CDR3 loop is CASSQIAGEETQYF. In DNA form, the CDR3 reads TGTGCCAGCAGCCAAATAGCGGGGGAAGAGACCCAGTACTTC.

The chain couples TRBV20-1 to TRBJ2-3, with unresolved D. Germline loops: CDR1 DFQATT, CDR2 SNEGSKA (reference sequence). This CDR3 contains 12 residues. V was shortened by 5 bases and J by 4 bases, with 10 bases between the two germline ends. CDR3 DNA: TGCAGTGCTGCCCGTATCTCAGATACGCAGTATTTT. It is translated as CSAARISDTQYF.

The genes are TRBV6-2 or TRBV6-3 and TRBJ2-3; 7 nucleotides agree with TRBD2. CDR1 MNHEY and CDR2 SVGEGT come from the germline V gene. This CDR3 has 16 residues. V lost 6 bases, J lost 3 bases, and 12 bases stayed unmatched. This CDR3 reads CASRRRSGVGTDTQYF. The DNA for the CDR3 is TGTGCCAGCAGACGTAGGAGCGGGGTAGGGACAGATACGCAGTATTTT.

V usage is TRBV12-3 or TRBV12-4 and J usage is TRBJ1-1; D is perhaps TRBD1 (5 bases). The CDR3 length is 12 residues. The V end was cut by 3 bases, the J end by 5 bases, with 7 bases between. CDR3 sequence reads: CASSFWGTEAFF. As DNA, the CDR3 is TGTGCCAGCAGTTTCTGGGGGACTGAAGCTTTCTTT.

V and J are TRBV27 and TRBJ2-3; 7 positions agree with TRBD1. The CDR3 runs to 15 residues. CDR1 and CDR2 (germline): MNHEY, SMNVEV (reference sequence). Losses at the gene ends were 4 bases for V and 2 bases for J; bases not matched to a gene: 6. As DNA, the CDR3 is TGTGCCAGCAGTTCCGGGGACAGATACACAGATACGCAGTATTTT. This sequence encodes CASSSGDRYTDTQYF.

J is TRBJ2-2 and V is TRBV5-1; 10 bases agree with TRBD2. CDR3 length: 18 residues. Trimming removed 0 bases from V and 0 bases from J; junction bases left unmatched: 5. Germline CDR1 reads SGHRS; CDR2 reads YFSETQ. The CDR3 loop is CASSLALAGATNTGELFF. CDR3 DNA: TGCGCCAGCAGCTTGGCCCTAGCGGGGGCCACGAACACCGGGGAGCTGTTTTTT.

J is TRBJ2-5 and V is TRBV7-2, with 8 positions matching TRBD2. Germline CDR1 SGHTA, CDR2 FQGNSA. CDR3 size: 17 residues. The V segment lost 2 bases and the J segment 5 bases; nucleotides outside the gene matches: 13. The CDR3, as DNA: TGTGCCAGCAGCTTAAGGCGGGGGGCCGCGGCTCGCGAGACCCAGTACTTC. This sequence encodes CASSLRRGAAARETQYF.

The rearrangement links TRBV18 to TRBJ2-7; 12 nucleotides align to TRBD2. CDR1 is KGHSH and CDR2 is LQKENI in the germline V gene. The CDR3 totals 15 residues. V shed 6 bases, J shed 6 bases, and the junction held 9 bases outside the gene matches. CDR3 DNA sequence: TGTGCCAGCTCGCTACTAGCGGGGGGACCTGTCGAGCAGTACTTC. This gives the protein CASSLLAGGPVEQYF.

This clonotype was found many times. This sequence joins TRBV7-6 and TRBJ1-4; 8 nucleotides align to TRBD1. CDR1 and CDR2 (germline): SGHVS, FNYEAQ. The CDR3 length is 16 residues. V trimming: 5 bases; J trimming: 8 bases; junction bases outside the gene matches: 13. The CDR3 is CASSPSQGASQEKLFF. The CDR3 nucleotides read TGTGCCAGCAGCCCGTCGCAGGGGGCTTCGCAGGAAAAACTGTTTTTT. Drawing the rest from reference TRBV7-6 and TRBJ1-4, the complete variable domain is GAGVSQSPRYKVTKRGQDVALRCDPISGHVSLYWYRQALGQGPEFLTYFNYEAQQDKSGLPNDRFSAERPEGSISTLTIQRTEQRDSAMYRCASSPSQGASQEKLFFGSGTQLSVL.

This clonotype was counted a few times. V is TRBV10-2 and J is TRBJ1-1; D remains unclear. The V gene's germline CDR1 is WSHSY and CDR2 SAAADI. The CDR3 has 13 residues. Trimming removed 6 bases at V and 1 base at J, with 9 bases between. Here the CDR3 reads CASRVQANTEAFF. CDR3 nucleotides: TGCGCCAGCAGGGTACAAGCGAACACTGAAGCTTTCTTT.